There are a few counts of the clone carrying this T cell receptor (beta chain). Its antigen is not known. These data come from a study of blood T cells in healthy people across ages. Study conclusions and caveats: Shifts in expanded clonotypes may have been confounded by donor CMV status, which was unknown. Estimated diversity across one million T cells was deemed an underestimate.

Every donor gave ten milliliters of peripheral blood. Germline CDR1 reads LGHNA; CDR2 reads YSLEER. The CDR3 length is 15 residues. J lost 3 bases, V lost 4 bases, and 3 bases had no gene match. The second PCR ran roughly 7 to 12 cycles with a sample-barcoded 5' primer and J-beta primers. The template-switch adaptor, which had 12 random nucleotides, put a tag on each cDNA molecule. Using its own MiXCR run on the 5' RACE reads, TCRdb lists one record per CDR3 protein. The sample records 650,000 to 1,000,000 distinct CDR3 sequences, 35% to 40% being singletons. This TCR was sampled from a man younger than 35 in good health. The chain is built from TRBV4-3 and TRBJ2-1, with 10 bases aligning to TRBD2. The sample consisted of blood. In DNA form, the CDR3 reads TGCGCCAGCAGCCCCGGGACTAGCGACTACAATGAGCAGTTCTTC. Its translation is CASSPGTSDYNEQFF.